This TCR beta chain was captured in a study of identical twins. Study results and caveats: Insertions were reduced in abundant cord blood beta clonotypes but not in memory repertoires. Among monozygotic twins, out-of-frame TCR alpha sharing exceeded what models predicted. These conclusions were based on statistical analysis (cross-sectional, not following the same donors).

Germline V gene data show CDR1 as SQVTM and CDR2 as ANQGSEA. Trimming cost V 8 bases and J 8 bases; bases outside gene matches: 7. CDR3 length: 12 residues. To note about this clonotype: The antigen remains undetermined.

TCRdb used MiXCR to reprocess the 5' RACE reads, holding one entry per CDR3 protein. This repertoire shows a few hundred thousand distinct CDR3 sequences, roughly an eighth found once; its top ten account for 0.95% to 1%. In addition, the sample was reused for a study of yellow fever vaccine responses in identical twins.

The chain has TRBV29-1 and TRBJ2-4; the match to TRBD2 covers 9 bases. This clonotype originated in a woman younger than 30 in good health. The specimen sequenced was CD4+ T cells sorted from blood. The DNA for the CDR3 is TGCAGCATAGTAGCGGGAGAAGACATTCAGTACTTC. Amino acids: CSIVAGEDIQYF. Variable domain in full (rest from reference TRBV29-1 and TRBJ2-4): SAVISQKPSRDICQRGTSLTIQCQVDSQVTMMFWYRQQPGQSLTLIATANQGSEATYESGFVIDKFPISRPNLTFSTLTVSNMSPEDSSIYLCSIVAGEDIQYFGAGTRLSVL.